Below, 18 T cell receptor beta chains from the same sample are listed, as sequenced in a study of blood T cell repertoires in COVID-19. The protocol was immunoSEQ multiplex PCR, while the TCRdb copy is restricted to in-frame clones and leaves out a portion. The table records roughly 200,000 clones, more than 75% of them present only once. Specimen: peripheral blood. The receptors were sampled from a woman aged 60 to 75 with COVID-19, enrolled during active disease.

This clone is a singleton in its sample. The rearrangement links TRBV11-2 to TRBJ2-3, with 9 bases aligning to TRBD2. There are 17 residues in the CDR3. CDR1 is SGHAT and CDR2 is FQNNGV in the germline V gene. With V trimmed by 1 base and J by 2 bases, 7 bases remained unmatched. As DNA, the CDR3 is TGTGCCAGCAGCTTAGCGGATAGCGGGAGACCCACAGATACGCAGTATTTT. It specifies CASSLADSGRPTDTQYF. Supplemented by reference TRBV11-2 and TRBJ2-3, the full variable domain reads EAGVAQSPRYKIIEKRQSVAFWCNPISGHATLYWYQQILGQGPKLLIQFQNNGVVDDSQLPKDRFSAERLKGVDSTLKIQPAKLEDSAVYLCASSLADSGRPTDTQYFGPGTRLTVL.

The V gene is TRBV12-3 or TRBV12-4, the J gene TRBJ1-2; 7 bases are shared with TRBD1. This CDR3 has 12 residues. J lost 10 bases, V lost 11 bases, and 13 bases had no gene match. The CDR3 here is CAQRGRTRHYTF. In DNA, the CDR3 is TGTGCCCAGAGGGGGCGGACACGCCACTACACCTTC.

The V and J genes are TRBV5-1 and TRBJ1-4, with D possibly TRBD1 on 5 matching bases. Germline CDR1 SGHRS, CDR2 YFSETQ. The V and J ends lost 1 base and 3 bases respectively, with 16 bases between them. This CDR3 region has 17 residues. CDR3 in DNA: TGCGCCAGCAGCTTGTCGACAGCCCCGAATGCTAATGAAAAACTGTTTTTT. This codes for CASSLSTAPNANEKLFF.

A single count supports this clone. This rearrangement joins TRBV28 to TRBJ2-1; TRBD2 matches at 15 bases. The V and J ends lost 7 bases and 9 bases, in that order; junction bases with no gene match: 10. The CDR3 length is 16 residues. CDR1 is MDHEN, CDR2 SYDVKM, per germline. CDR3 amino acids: CASTLSGTSGRIEQFF. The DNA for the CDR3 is TGTGCCAGCACTCTGTCTGGGACTAGCGGGAGGATTGAGCAGTTCTTC. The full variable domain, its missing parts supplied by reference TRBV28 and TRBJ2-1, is DVKVTQSSRYLVKRTGEKVFLECVQDMDHENMFWYRQDPGLGLRLIYFSYDVKMKEKGDIPEGYSVSREKKERFSLILESASTNQTSMYLCASTLSGTSGRIEQFFGPGTRLTVL.

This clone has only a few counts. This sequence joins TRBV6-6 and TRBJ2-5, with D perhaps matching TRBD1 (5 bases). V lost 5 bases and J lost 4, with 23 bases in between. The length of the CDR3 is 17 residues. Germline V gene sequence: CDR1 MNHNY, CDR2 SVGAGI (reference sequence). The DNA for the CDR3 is TGTGCCAGCAGTCCGAGCACAGGTGGGGTTCGAGGAGAGACCCAGTACTTC. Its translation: CASSPSTGGVRGETQYF.

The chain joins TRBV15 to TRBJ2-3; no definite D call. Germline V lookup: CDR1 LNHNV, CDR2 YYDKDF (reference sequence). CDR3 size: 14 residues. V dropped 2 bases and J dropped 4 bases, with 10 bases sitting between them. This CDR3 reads CATSRRENADTQYF. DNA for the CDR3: TGTGCCACCAGCAGAAGAGAAAACGCAGATACGCAGTATTTT.

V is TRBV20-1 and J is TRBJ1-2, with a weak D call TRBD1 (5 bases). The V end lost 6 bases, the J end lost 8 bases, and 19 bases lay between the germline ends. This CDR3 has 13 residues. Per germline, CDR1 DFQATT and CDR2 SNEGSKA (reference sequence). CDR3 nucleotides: TGCAGTGCGAGTGACAGCCCGGTGAGGGGCTACACCTTC. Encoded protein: CSASDSPVRGYTF.

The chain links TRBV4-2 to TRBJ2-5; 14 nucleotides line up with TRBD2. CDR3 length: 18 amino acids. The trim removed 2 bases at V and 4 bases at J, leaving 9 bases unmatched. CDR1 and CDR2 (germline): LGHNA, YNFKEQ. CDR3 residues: CASSQPGLAGGPRETQYF. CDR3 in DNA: TGTGCCAGCAGCCAACCCGGACTAGCGGGGGGCCCCCGAGAGACCCAGTACTTC.

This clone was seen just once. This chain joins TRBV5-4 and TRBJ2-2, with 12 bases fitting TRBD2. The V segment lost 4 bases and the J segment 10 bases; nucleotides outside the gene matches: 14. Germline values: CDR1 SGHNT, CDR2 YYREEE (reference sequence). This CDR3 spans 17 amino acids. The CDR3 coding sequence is TGTGCCAGCAGCCCCTGGACTAGCGGGAACTCGGTGGAGGAGCTGTTTTTT. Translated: CASSPWTSGNSVEELFF.

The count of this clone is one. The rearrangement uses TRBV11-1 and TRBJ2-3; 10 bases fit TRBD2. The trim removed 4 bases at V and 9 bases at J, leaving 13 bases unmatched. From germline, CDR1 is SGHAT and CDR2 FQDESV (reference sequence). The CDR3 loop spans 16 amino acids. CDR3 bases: TGTGCCAGCAGCTACGGACTAGCGGCGGACAAAGGAACGCAGTATTTT. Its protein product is CASSYGLAADKGTQYF.

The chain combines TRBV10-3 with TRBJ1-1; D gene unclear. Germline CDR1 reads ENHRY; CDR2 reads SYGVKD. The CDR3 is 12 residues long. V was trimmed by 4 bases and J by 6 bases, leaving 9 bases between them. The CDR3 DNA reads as TGTGCCATCAGTGCACCCGGGGCTGAAGCTTTCTTT. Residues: CAISAPGAEAFF.

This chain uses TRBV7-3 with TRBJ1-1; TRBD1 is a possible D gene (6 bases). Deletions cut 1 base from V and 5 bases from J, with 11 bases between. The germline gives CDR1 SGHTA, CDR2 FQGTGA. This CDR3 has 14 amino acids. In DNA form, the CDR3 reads TGTGCCAGCAGCTTAAACGACAGGACTACTGAAGCTTTCTTT. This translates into CASSLNDRTTEAFF. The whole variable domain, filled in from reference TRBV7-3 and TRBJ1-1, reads GAGVSQTPSNKVTEKGKYVELRCDPISGHTALYWYRQSLGQGPEFLIYFQGTGAADDSGLPNDRFFAVRPEGSVSTLKIQRTERGDSAVYLCASSLNDRTTEAFFGQGTRLTVV.

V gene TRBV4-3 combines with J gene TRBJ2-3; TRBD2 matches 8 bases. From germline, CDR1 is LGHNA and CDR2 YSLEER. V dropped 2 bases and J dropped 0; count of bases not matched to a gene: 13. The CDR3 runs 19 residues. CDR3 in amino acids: CASSQLLGAAGGSTDTQYF. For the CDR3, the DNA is TGCGCCAGCAGCCAACTCCTGGGGGCGGCGGGGGGTAGCACAGATACGCAGTATTTT.

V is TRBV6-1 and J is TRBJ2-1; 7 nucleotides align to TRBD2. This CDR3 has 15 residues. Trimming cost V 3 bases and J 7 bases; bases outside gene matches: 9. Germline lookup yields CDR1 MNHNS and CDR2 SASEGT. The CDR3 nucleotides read TGTGCCAGCAGTGAGGGGAGGGGCTTAGGGAATGAGCAGTTCTTC. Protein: CASSEGRGLGNEQFF.

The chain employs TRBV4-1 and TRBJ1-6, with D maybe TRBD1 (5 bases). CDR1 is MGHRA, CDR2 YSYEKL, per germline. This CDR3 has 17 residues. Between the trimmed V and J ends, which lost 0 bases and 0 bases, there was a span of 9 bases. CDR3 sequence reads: CASSQDRGSSYNSPLHF. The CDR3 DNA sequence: TGCGCCAGCAGCCAAGATAGGGGTAGCTCCTATAATTCACCCCTCCACTTT.

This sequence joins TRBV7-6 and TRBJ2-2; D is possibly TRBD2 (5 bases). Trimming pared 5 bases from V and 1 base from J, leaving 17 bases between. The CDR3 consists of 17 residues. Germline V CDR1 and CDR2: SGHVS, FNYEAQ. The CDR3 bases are TGTGCCAGCAGCCCCAACGCCGCGGGTAAGAACACCGGGGAGCTGTTTTTT. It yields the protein CASSPNAAGKNTGELFF.

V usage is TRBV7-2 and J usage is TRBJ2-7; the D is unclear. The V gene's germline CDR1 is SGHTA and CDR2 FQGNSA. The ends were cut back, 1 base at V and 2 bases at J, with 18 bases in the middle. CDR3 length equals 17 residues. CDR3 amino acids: CASSLEVGFAVPYEQYF. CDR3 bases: TGTGCCAGCAGCTTAGAGGTCGGTTTTGCGGTACCCTACGAGCAGTACTTC.

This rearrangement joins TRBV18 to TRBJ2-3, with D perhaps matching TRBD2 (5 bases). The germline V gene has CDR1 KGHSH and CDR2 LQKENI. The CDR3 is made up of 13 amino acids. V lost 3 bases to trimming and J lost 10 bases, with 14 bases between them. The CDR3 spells CASSPEVLSAQYF. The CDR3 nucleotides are TGTGCCAGCTCACCGGAGGTTCTCTCGGCGCAGTATTTT.